This TCR beta chain was profiled in a study of T cell repertoires in cytomegalovirus infection. Study at large: The authors relied on CMV epitopes, both recently identified HLA-C-restricted and well-studied HLA-B-restricted. Public TCR beta signatures indicated both CMV infection and matching HLA type. General study results and limits: The ex vivo response was dominated by HLA-C-restricted CMV-specific TCR beta clonotypes.

TCRdb redid the calling of the reads with MiXCR, one entry per CDR3 protein. The data hold roughly 920,000 distinct CDR3 sequences, with around 29% observed a single time. Of note for this clonotype: Its target is unknown.

The material sequenced was cultured CD8+ T cells from PBMCs, taken from culture after CMV antigen stimulation. The source is a human donor in good health (CMV status not recorded). Some clones in this sample may be carry-over from other donors' samples.

CDR3 nucleotide sequence: TGCGCCAGCAGCTTGGGGACTAGCCCGAACACCGGGGAGCTGTTTTTT. Translated: CASSLGTSPNTGELFF. The chain links TRBV5-1 to TRBJ2-2; 8 bases are shared with TRBD2. Per germline, CDR1 SGHRS and CDR2 YFSETQ. This CDR3 comprises 16 residues. J was trimmed by 0 bases and V by 0 bases; bases with no gene match: 1.